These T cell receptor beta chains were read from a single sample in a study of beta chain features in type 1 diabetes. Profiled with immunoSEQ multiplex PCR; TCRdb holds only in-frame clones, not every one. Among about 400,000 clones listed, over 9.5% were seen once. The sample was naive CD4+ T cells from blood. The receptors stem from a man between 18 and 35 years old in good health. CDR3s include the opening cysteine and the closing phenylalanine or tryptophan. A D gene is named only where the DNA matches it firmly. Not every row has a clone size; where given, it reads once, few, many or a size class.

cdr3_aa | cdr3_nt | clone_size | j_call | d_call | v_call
CASSLGSSYEQYF | TGTGCCAGCAGCCTAGGATCTAGTTACGAGCAGTACTTC | few | TRBJ2-7 | - | TRBV5-4
CASSLSGQASYEQYF | TGCGCCAGCAGCCTGAGCGGGCAGGCCTCCTACGAGCAGTACTTC | few | TRBJ2-7 | - | TRBV5-1
CAWGIGRVSGYTF | TGTGCCTGGGGTATAGGCAGGGTCAGCGGCTACACCTTC | - | TRBJ1-2 | - | TRBV30
CASSLVTRGEQFF | TGTGCCAGCAGCTTGGTGACTAGAGGTGAGCAGTTCTTC | - | TRBJ2-1 | - | TRBV5-6
CAWSPRTFGEQFF | TGTGCCTGGAGTCCCCGCACCTTCGGTGAGCAGTTCTTC | few | TRBJ2-1 | - | TRBV30
CAWSVRQGYNEQFF | TGTGCCTGGAGTGTGAGACAGGGTTACAATGAGCAGTTCTTC | once | TRBJ2-1 | TRBD1 | TRBV30
CASRPGLAGSRSYEQYF | TGTGCCAGCCGACCGGGACTAGCGGGATCTCGATCCTACGAGCAGTACTTC | - | TRBJ2-7 | TRBD2 | TRBV5-8
CASSKEDLSSYEQYF | TGTGCCAGCAGCAAAGAAGACTTGAGCTCCTACGAGCAGTACTTC | - | TRBJ2-7 | - | TRBV21-1
CASSTQDYEQYF | TGTGCCAGTAGTACACAGGATTACGAGCAGTACTTC | few | TRBJ2-7 | - | TRBV19
CASSLYLGTFF | TGTGCCAGCAGTTTATACCTAGGAACCTTCTTC | - | TRBJ2-1 | - | TRBV28
CASSFPGQVSSYEQYF | TGTGCCAGCAGTTTCCCGGGACAGGTTTCCTCCTACGAGCAGTACTTC | - | TRBJ2-7 | TRBD1 | TRBV28
CASSVGASGSQPQHF | TGTGCCAGCAGCGTAGGGGCGAGTGGATCCCAGCCCCAGCATTTT | few | TRBJ1-5 | - | TRBV9
CAWRGRVDQPQHF | TGTGCCTGGAGAGGGAGGGTAGATCAGCCCCAGCATTTT | few | TRBJ1-5 | - | TRBV30
CASSPVGRGQAFF | TGTGCCAGCAGCCCAGTGGGCCGAGGGCAAGCTTTCTTT | - | TRBJ1-1 | - | TRBV7-2
CASSLSGRAWETQYF | TGTGCCAGTAGTCTCAGCGGGAGGGCCTGGGAGACCCAGTACTTC | once | TRBJ2-5 | TRBD2 | TRBV19
CASSLALGRGREAFF | TGTGCCAGCAGTTTGGCTTTAGGGAGGGGGAGGGAAGCTTTCTTT | - | TRBJ1-1 | - | TRBV28
CASSARDRGSPLHF | TGTGCCAGCAGCGCCCGGGACAGGGGTTCACCCCTCCACTTT | - | TRBJ1-6 | TRBD1 | TRBV9
CASSFVPDSIMNTEAFF | TGTGCCAGCAGTTTTGTCCCGGACAGCATCATGAACACTGAAGCTTTCTTT | - | TRBJ1-1 | - | TRBV5-8
CASSVGASGIGNEQFF | TGTGCCAGCAGCGTAGGTGCTAGCGGGATAGGCAATGAGCAGTTCTTC | few | TRBJ2-1 | TRBD2 | TRBV9
CASSQDKRDNEQYF | TGTGCCAGCAGCCAAGATAAACGGGACAACGAGCAGTACTTC | few | TRBJ2-7 | - | TRBV4-2